This T cell receptor (beta chain) was captured in a study of blood T cell repertoires in COVID-19 (dated by TCRdb to the early 2020s). In terms of the full investigation: Samples from collaborators originated in the United States, Italy and Spain and spanned both the acute and convalescent phases of COVID-19. Deeply sampled blood TCRbeta repertoires from subjects exposed to, actively infected with, or recovered from COVID-19 were included in the dataset. The prospective study material was composed of cDNA or gDNA derived from T cells, B-cell-depleted T cells, or PBMCs. The sample metadata nearly always contained a de-identified subject ID, COVID-19 status, age in years and sex. HLA class I and class II types, where available, came from metadata supplied by the sample provider rather than from assay-based typing. The repertoires were released in a freely available public database meant as a resource for research on the immune response to SARS-CoV-2. Samples were obtained from the ongoing ImmuneRACE study (first 160 participants) and from 950 to 1,500 subjects provided by 6 global collaborators. On the study overall, not on this receptor specifically: The quantity of clinical and demographic metadata differed by source and by participant and was supplied without curation.

The immunoSEQ Assay, a bias-controlled multiplex PCR, was used to amplify TCRbeta CDR3 regions from genomic DNA. On the study's bioinformatics: Within the assay, amplification of reference gene primers was used to estimate how many nucleated cells each sample contained. To quantify the absolute abundance of each unique TCRbeta CDR3 rearrangement, sequence reads were collapsed and filtered. For each sample, productive Simpson clonality was calculated as the square root of Simpson's diversity index over productive rearrangements. The immuneACCESS repertoire file appears here via TCRdb, limited to in-frame rearrangements. These files lack a portion of the clones; in checked studies, under half of the deficit traces to unresolved V genes, and the cause of the others is not known. From that table come the V and J calls and clone size; the DNA was used to work out D and trimming. Within this sample are some 150,000 clones, with 80% to 90% of them counted one time only. In total, the top ten clones hold less than 3.5% of the sample.

Each collaborating institution followed its own protocols to collect whole blood in K2EDTA tubes. For TCRbeta analysis, collaborator samples were shipped as frozen whole blood, as isolated PBMCs, or as DNA extracted from either sample type. For CDR1 and CDR2, the germline V gene lists SGHRS and YFSETQ. From the cysteine up to the phenylalanine, the CDR3 has a length of 16 residues. Only the CDR3 portion is preserved as DNA: 48 bases, with reading frame beginning at the first base. Germline trimming amounts to 4 bases on V and 0 bases on J, with 3 as the count of junction bases outside the gene matches. Concerning this clone itself: What this receptor recognizes is not known. No base quality values were provided; no much bigger clone lies one nucleotide off.

Here the chain combines TRBV5-1 and TRBJ2-1; 11 of the junction bases match TRBD2. The TCR originated in a man aged 70 or older with acute or convalescent COVID-19. Sequencing used peripheral blood. The DNA is TGCGCCAGCAGCACACTAGCGGGGGACTCCTACAATGAGCAGTTCTTC. It translates to CASSTLAGDSYNEQFF. Where the CDR3 stops, the reference TRBV5-1 and TRBJ2-1 genes take over; the full variable domain is KAGVTQTPRYLIKTRGQQVTLSCSPISGHRSVSWYQQTPGQGLQFLFEYFSETQRNKGNFPGRFSGRQFSNSRSEMNVSTLELGDSALYLCASSTLAGDSYNEQFFGPGTRLTVL.